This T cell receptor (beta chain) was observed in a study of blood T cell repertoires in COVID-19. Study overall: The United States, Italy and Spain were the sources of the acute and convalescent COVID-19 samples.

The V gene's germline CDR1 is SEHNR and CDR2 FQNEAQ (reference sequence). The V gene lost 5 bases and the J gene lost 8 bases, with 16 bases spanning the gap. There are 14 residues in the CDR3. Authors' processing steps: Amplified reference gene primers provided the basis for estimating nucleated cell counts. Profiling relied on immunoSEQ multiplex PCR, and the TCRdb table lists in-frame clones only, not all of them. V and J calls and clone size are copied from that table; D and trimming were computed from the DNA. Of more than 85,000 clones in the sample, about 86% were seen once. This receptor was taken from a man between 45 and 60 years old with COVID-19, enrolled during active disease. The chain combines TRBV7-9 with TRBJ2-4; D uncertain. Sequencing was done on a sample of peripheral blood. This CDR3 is CASSLAHSQDIQYF. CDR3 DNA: TGTGCCAGCAGCCTGGCCCACTCCCAGGACATTCAGTACTTC.